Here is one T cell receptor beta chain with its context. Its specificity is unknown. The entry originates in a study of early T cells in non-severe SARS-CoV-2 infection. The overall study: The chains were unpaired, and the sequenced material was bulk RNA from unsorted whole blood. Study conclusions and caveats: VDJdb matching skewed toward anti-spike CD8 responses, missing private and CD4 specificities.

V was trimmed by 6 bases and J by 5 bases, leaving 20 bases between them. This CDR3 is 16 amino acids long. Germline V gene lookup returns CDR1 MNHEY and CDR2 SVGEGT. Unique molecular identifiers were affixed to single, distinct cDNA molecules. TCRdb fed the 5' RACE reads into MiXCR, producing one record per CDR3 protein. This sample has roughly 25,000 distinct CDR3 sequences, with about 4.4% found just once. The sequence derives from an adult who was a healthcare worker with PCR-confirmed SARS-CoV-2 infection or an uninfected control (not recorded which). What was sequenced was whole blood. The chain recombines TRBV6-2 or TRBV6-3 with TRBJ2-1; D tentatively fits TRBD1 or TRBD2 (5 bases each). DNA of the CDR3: TGTGCCAGCAGCTCCGGGGCCGTGAGCTTCAACAATGAGCAGTTCTTC. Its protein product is CASSSGAVSFNNEQFF.